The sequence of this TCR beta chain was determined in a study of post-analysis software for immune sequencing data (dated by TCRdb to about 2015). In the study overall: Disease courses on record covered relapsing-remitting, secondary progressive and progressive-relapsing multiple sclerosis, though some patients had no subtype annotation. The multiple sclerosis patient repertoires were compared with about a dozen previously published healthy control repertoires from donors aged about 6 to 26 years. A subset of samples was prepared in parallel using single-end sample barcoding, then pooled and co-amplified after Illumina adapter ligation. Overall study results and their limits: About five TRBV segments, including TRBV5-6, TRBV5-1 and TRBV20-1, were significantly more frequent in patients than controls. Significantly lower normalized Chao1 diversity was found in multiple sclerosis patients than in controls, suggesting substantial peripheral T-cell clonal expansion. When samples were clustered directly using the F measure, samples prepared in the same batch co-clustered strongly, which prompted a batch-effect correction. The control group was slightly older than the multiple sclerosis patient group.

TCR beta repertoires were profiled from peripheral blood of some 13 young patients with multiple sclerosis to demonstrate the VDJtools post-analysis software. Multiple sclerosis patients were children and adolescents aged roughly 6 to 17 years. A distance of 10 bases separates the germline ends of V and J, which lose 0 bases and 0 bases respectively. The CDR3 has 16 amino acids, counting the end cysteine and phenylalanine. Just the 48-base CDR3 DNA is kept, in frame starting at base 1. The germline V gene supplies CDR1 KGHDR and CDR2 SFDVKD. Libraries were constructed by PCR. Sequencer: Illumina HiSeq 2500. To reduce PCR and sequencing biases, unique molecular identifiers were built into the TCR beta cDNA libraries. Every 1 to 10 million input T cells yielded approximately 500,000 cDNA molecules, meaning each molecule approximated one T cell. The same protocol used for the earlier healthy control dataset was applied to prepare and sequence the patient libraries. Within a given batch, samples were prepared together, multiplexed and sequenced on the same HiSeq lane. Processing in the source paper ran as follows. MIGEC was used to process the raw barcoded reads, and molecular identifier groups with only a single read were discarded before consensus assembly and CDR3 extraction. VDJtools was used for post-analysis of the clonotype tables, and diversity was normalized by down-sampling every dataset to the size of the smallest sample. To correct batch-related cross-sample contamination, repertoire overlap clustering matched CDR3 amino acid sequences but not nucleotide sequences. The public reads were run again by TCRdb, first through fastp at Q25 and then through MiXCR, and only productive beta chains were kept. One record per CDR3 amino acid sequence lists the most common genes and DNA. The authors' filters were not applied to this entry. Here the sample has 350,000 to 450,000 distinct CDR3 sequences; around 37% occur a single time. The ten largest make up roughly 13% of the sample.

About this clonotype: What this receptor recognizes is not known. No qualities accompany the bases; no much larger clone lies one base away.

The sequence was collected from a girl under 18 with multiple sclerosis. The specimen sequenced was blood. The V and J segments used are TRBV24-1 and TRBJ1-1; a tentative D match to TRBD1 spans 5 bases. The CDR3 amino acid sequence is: CATSDLGPGVNTEAFF. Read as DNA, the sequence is TGTGCCACCAGTGATTTGGGACCGGGGGTGAACACTGAAGCTTTCTTT.